This is a list of T cell receptor beta chains from one sample in a study of cytomegalovirus exposure and HLA in healthy donors. Sequencing used immunoSEQ multiplex PCR; TCRdb keeps in-frame clones, though not all of them. This table has 150,000 to 200,000 clones, 80% appearing once. Sequenced material: PBMCs. Source of these receptors: a man aged 25 to 40 in good health and CMV-seropositive. The CDR3 runs from the conserved cysteine through the conserved F or W. Fields, in order: V gene, CDR3 protein.

v_call: TRBV14; cdr3_aa: CASSLRGLAAYNEQFF
v_call: TRBV11-3; cdr3_aa: CASSLRGDSDTIYF
v_call: TRBV5-4; cdr3_aa: CASSLDRTNEKLFF
v_call: TRBV5-3; cdr3_aa: CARSDRGGLYEQYF
v_call: TRBV18; cdr3_aa: CASSPPSRVNGYTF
v_call: TRBV7-9; cdr3_aa: CSSSSHGTGLETQYF
v_call: TRBV5-1; cdr3_aa: CASSLGREQYF
v_call: TRBV4-3; cdr3_aa: CASSQDWQGTDTQYF
v_call: TRBV27; cdr3_aa: CASGKRSGTGYEQYF
v_call: TRBV6-5; cdr3_aa: CASSRHRLENTEAFF
v_call: TRBV10-3; cdr3_aa: CAIRGDRSSYEQYF